The 24 T cell receptor beta chains given below trace back to one sample, sequenced in a study of T cell responses to AZD1222 COVID-19 vaccine. Libraries were prepared by immunoSEQ multiplex PCR; TCRdb keeps only in-frame clonotypes and omits some of them. Among about 110,000 clones listed, 90% to 95% were seen once. The sample here was peripheral blood, taken on day 0 of AZD1222 vaccination. The receptors originated from an adult in good health.

This sequence joins TRBV29-1 and TRBJ2-2; 10 bases map to TRBD1. Germline V gene data show CDR1 as SQVTM and CDR2 as ANQGSEA. This CDR3 region has 14 residues. V shed 6 bases, J shed 7 bases, and the junction held 8 bases outside the gene matches. CDR3 sequence reads: CSVGVGQGIGELFF. Written as DNA, the CDR3 is TGCAGCGTCGGGGTGGGACAGGGGATCGGGGAGCTGTTTTTT.

V is TRBV5-6 and J is TRBJ2-2; TRBD1 or TRBD2 may be the D gene (7 bases each). Between the trimmed V and J ends, which lost 7 bases and 4 bases, there was a span of 14 bases. From germline, CDR1 is SGHDT and CDR2 YYEEEE. The CDR3 loop spans 14 amino acids. CDR3 sequence (DNA): TGTGCCAGCCAGCGGGACAGTCGCACCGGGGAGCTGTTTTTT. Protein product: CASQRDSRTGELFF.

The rearrangement uses TRBV24-1 and TRBJ1-6, with D unclear. The length of the CDR3 is 14 residues. In germline, CDR1 is KGHDR, CDR2 SFDVKD. V lost 5 bases and J 7 bases, leaving 11 bases between the germline ends. This CDR3 is CATSGRGVNSPLHF. In nucleotides, the CDR3 is TGTGCCACCAGTGGCCGGGGAGTGAATTCACCCCTCCACTTT.

The chain couples TRBV4-1 to TRBJ1-2; D remains unclear. Trimming cost V 6 bases and J 7 bases, with 21 bases left between them. This CDR3 spans 15 amino acids. Germline V gene sequence: CDR1 MGHRA, CDR2 YSYEKL. CDR3 residues: CASRSGPPPRGGYTF. The CDR3 region has the DNA TGCGCCAGCAGATCCGGGCCTCCCCCTCGGGGTGGCTACACCTTC.

This sequence joins TRBV9 and TRBJ2-5; D is unresolved. CDR1 is SGDLS, CDR2 YYNGEE, per germline. This CDR3 is built from 13 residues. The ends were cut back, 2 bases at V and 5 bases at J, with 10 bases in the middle. The CDR3 here is CASSVAIRETQYF. The CDR3, as DNA: TGTGCCAGCAGCGTCGCCATACGGGAGACCCAGTACTTC.

The V call is TRBV9, the J call TRBJ2-3; 7 bases map to TRBD2. Germline loops: CDR1 SGDLS, CDR2 YYNGEE. V trimming: 1 base; J trimming: 2 bases; junction bases outside the gene matches: 7. The CDR3 sequence is 16 residues long. CDR3 residues: CASSVYTGLSTDTQYF. DNA of the CDR3: TGTGCCAGCAGCGTATACACGGGACTATCCACAGATACGCAGTATTTT.

The rearrangement links TRBV10-3 to TRBJ1-3; perhaps TRBD1 as D (5 bases). Trimming left V 10 bases short and J 0 bases short, with 25 bases between. Germline CDR1 is ENHRY and CDR2 is SYGVKD. This CDR3 contains 18 residues. In DNA form, the CDR3 reads TGTGCCACTGCCTCGGGTATAGGGGACCCATACTCTGGAAACACCATATATTTT. It encodes CATASGIGDPYSGNTIYF.

The J gene is TRBJ1-4, the V gene TRBV7-3; D gene unclear. Germline CDR1 SGHTA, CDR2 FQGTGA. There are 13 residues in the CDR3. The ends were cut back, 0 bases at V and 8 bases at J, with 7 bases in the middle. The CDR3 bases are TGTGCCAGCAGCTTAACGGCGGGGGAAAAACTGTTTTTT. Translated: CASSLTAGEKLFF.

The chain links TRBV27 to TRBJ1-2, with D perhaps matching TRBD1 (5 bases). The V gene lost 1 base and the J gene lost 3 bases, with 18 bases spanning the gap. The CDR3 spans 17 residues. The germline CDR1 and CDR2 sequences are MNHEY and SMNVEV (reference sequence). In DNA, the CDR3 is TGTGCCAGCAGTTTATTATATGTGGGGGACTCGGACTATGGCTACACCTTC. This gives the protein CASSLLYVGDSDYGYTF.

The V gene is TRBV2, the J gene TRBJ1-5; tentatively, D is TRBD1 (5 bases). V was trimmed by 5 bases and J by 8 bases, leaving 19 bases between them. The CDR3 totals 15 residues. Germline values: CDR1 SNHLY, CDR2 FYNNEI. The CDR3 protein is CASSFDGTGGEPQHF. In DNA form, the CDR3 reads TGTGCCAGCAGTTTCGACGGGACGGGCGGAGAGCCCCAGCATTTT.

This clone was picked up one time. The chain has TRBV4-3 and TRBJ1-2, with D maybe TRBD1 (6 bases). The CDR3 totals 15 residues. The germline gives CDR1 LGHNA, CDR2 YSLEER. The V gene lost 1 base and the J gene lost 4 bases, with 13 bases spanning the gap. The CDR3 protein is CASSQARGESYGYTF. CDR3 DNA sequence: TGCGCCAGCAGCCAAGCCAGGGGTGAGAGCTATGGCTACACCTTC.

V is TRBV5-4 and J is TRBJ1-4; the match to TRBD1 covers 7 bases. The CDR3 has 14 residues. Germline CDR1 SGHNT, CDR2 YYREEE (reference sequence). The V gene end was trimmed by 2 bases and the J gene end by 6 bases; junction bases not matched to a gene: 4. In nucleotides, the CDR3 is TGTGCCAGCAGCTTTGGACAGGCCGATGAAAAACTGTTTTTT. Translating gives CASSFGQADEKLFF.

CDR3 bases: TGTGCCAGCAGTGACCCCCATGGGATAGCCTACGAGCAGTACTTC. Translating gives CASSDPHGIAYEQYF. This chain joins TRBV25-1 and TRBJ2-7; D uncertain. The CDR3 runs to 15 residues. Trimming stripped 3 bases from V and 2 bases from J, with 14 bases between. Germline V gene data show CDR1 as MGHDK and CDR2 as SYGVNS.

The V gene is TRBV27, the J gene TRBJ1-5; perhaps TRBD1 as D (5 bases). This CDR3 is 16 amino acids long. Germline loops: CDR1 MNHEY, CDR2 SMNVEV (reference sequence). Trimming left V 0 bases short and J 7 bases short, with 16 bases between. Written as DNA, the CDR3 is TGTGCCAGCAGTTTATCGGCTTGGCAGGGAGGGCAGCCCCAGCATTTT. Protein: CASSLSAWQGGQPQHF.

The chain couples TRBV7-2 to TRBJ1-5; D remains ambiguous. This CDR3 has 13 amino acids. The germline V gene has CDR1 SGHTA and CDR2 FQGNSA. Trimming stripped 1 base from V and 9 bases from J, with 10 bases between. CDR3 region: CASSLVREGPQHF. CDR3 in DNA: TGTGCCAGCAGCTTAGTGCGGGAAGGGCCCCAGCATTTT.

This clone showed up just once. The chain joins TRBV28 to TRBJ2-3; D uncertain. V shed 5 bases and J shed 7 bases, with 13 bases lying between them. Germline V lookup: CDR1 MDHEN, CDR2 SYDVKM. CDR3 length: 13 amino acids. The CDR3 loop is CASSPDAGNTQYF. CDR3 nucleotides: TGTGCCAGCAGTCCGGACGCCGGAAATACGCAGTATTTT.

The V and J genes are TRBV28 and TRBJ1-2; D is ambiguous. Trimming removed 6 bases at V and 8 bases at J, with 16 bases between. Germline assignment: CDR1 MDHEN and CDR2 SYDVKM. The CDR3 loop spans 13 amino acids. CDR3 loop: CASSLFLAQGYTF. The DNA of the CDR3 is TGTGCCAGCAGCCTCTTTTTGGCTCAAGGCTACACCTTC.

V gene TRBV28 combines with J gene TRBJ2-1, with D possibly being TRBD2 (6 bases). Per the germline V gene, CDR1 is MDHEN and CDR2 is SYDVKM. V lost 3 bases and J 7 bases, leaving 13 bases between the germline ends. CDR3 length: 14 amino acids. The CDR3: CASSFSSGGNEQFF. As DNA, the CDR3 is TGTGCCAGCAGTTTTTCTTCTGGGGGGAATGAGCAGTTCTTC.

About this clone: A read error may produce the germline difference seen at one junction end. This chain uses TRBV7-7 with TRBJ2-2, with TRBD1 as a possible D gene (5 bases). Germline CDR1 and CDR2: SSHAT and FNYEAQ (reference sequence). The CDR3 covers 18 residues. The CDR3 region is CASSPQGQSTENTGELFF. In DNA, the CDR3 is TGTGCTAGCAGCCCCCAGGGCCAATCGACGGAGAACACCGGGGAGCTGTTTTTT.

CDR3 in amino acids: CASTKEGGASGELFF. The CDR3, as DNA: TGTGCCAGCACCAAGGAAGGGGGCGCTTCGGGGGAGCTGTTTTTT. The V call is TRBV6-6, the J call TRBJ2-2, with 7 bases identical to TRBD1. V lost 7 bases and J lost 8; bases outside the gene matches: 13. Looked up from germline, CDR1 is MNHNY and CDR2 is SVGAGI (reference sequence). This CDR3 has 15 amino acids.

The chain uses TRBV27 and TRBJ2-3; D tentatively fits TRBD1 or TRBD2 (5 bases each). The germline V gene encodes CDR1 MNHEY and CDR2 SMNVEV (reference sequence). With 3 bases removed from V and 0 bases from J, the gap between germline ends came to 13 bases. The CDR3 runs to 16 residues. The CDR3, as DNA: TGTGCCAGCAGTTTGGACTCCAGGGTCAGCACAGATACGCAGTATTTT. It encodes CASSLDSRVSTDTQYF.

This chain links TRBV29-1 with TRBJ2-7; D gene uncertain. The V end lost 0 bases, the J end lost 2 bases, and 11 bases lay between the germline ends. Germline V gives CDR1 SQVTM, CDR2 ANQGSEA. This CDR3 spans 14 amino acids. Here the CDR3 DNA reads TGCAGCGTTGAAGATGACGGACCGCCCTACGAGCAGTACTTC. Protein product: CSVEDDGPPYEQYF.

The chain employs TRBV5-5 and TRBJ2-2, with D perhaps matching TRBD1 (6 bases). V lost 4 bases and J lost 2, with 21 bases in between. The CDR3 is 18 amino acids. Germline V gene lookup returns CDR1 SGHKS and CDR2 YYEKEE (reference sequence). The CDR3 protein is CASSLGQGNPYNTGELFF. CDR3 bases: TGTGCCAGCAGCCTGGGGCAGGGGAACCCTTATAACACCGGGGAGCTGTTTTTT.

The V gene is TRBV7-8, the J gene TRBJ1-1; D is ambiguous. The germline V gene encodes CDR1 SGHVS and CDR2 FQNEAQ. V lost 1 base and J 1 base, leaving 13 bases between the germline ends. The CDR3 totals 16 residues. CDR3: CASSLGTGIRNTEAFF. As DNA, the CDR3 is TGTGCCAGCAGCTTAGGAACGGGGATTAGGAACACTGAAGCTTTCTTT.